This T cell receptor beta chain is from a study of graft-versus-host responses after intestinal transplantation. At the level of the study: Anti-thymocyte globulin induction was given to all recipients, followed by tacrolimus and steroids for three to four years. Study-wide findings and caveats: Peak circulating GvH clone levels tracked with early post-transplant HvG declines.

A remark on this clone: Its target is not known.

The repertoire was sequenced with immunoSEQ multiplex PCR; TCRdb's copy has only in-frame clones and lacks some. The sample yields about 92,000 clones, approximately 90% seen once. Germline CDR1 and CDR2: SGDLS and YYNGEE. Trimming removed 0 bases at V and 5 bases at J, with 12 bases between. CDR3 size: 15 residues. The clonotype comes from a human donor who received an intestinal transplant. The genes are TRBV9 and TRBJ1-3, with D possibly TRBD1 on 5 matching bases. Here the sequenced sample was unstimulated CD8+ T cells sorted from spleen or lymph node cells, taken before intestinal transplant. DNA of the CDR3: TGTGCCAGCAGCGTAGAGGTGGGGGGGAGAAACACCATATATTTT. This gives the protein CASSVEVGGRNTIYF.